This T cell receptor (beta chain) was sequenced during a study of identical twins (dated by TCRdb to 2016 to 2018). For the study in its entirety: To test whether fetal clonotypes persist, the study used deep sequencing on TCR alpha and beta repertoires from monozygotic twins, unrelated adults of various ages, and cord blood. Replicate twin experiments were performed at different times using different library preparation protocols to rule out contamination.

Including cysteine and phenylalanine, the CDR3 has 13 amino acids. Solely the CDR3 DNA is kept, with 39 bases framed from the first base. CDR1 and CDR2 are drawn from the germline V gene: LGHNA, YSLEER. V lost 1 base and J lost 9 bases; the stretch between them is 10 bases long. Library preparation employed 5' RACE. These reads were obtained on an Illumina HiSeq 2000. Template switching introduced a universal primer binding site; the final cDNA contained a unique molecular identifier, enabling accurate counting of TCR cDNA molecules. Specific primers in the conserved constant-segment region were used to synthesize first-strand cDNA for TCR alpha and beta chains. To control for contamination, every cDNA library was double barcoded, receiving both a SMART-Mk sample barcode and Illumina barcodes. TruSeq adapter sequences and Illumina sample barcodes were added in two successive PCR steps. The Illumina HiSeq platform was used with custom primers to sequence TCR alpha and beta cDNA libraries. Under the source paper's analysis protocol: Unique molecular identifiers were extracted from raw reads with MiGEC, and CDR3 positions were determined with MiXCR. Recombination models were inferred per individual with the repgenHMM and IGoR tools using an EM algorithm. Shared clonotype analysis was performed with the tcR package in R, normalizing sharing by the product of cloneset sizes. To study raw recombination free of thymic and clonal selection effects, out-of-frame nonproductive sequences were analyzed. TCRdb itself trimmed the public reads at Q25 with fastp, ran MiXCR and retained productive beta chains. Rows merge per CDR3 protein into single entries with the most common DNA and genes. The V and J calls follow TCRdb's processing rather than the paper's. The sample table records roughly 690,000 distinct CDR3 sequences; approximately 22% of these occur just once. The ten largest clones capture approximately 4.3% of the sample.

A few counts support this clonotype. Its antigen is still unknown. There are no base qualities to consult, and no much larger clone falls within one base. Every donor was a healthy Caucasian. The twin cohort comprised three pairs of female monozygotic twins, all aged roughly 18 to 29 years. Peripheral blood mononuclear cells were the source from which RNA for the TCR libraries was isolated. Overall study outcomes, separate from this receptor: Zero-insertion analyses could be partly confounded by invariant T cells such as MAIT and iNKT, although diverse VJ usage argued against such confounding for most clonotypes. Abundant cord blood beta clonotypes had fewer insertions, young adult naive repertoires showed a similar but weaker trend, and memory repertoires showed no such trend. Compared with coincidental sharing between unrelated individuals, out-of-frame TCR alpha sequences shared between twins showed an excess of sequences with low generation probability. The excess sharing between twins in beta out-of-frame sequences was weaker because fewer shared sequences reduced the signal-to-noise ratio. Conclusions relied on cross-sectional statistical analysis, since the same donors could not be followed over many years. Out-of-frame TCR alpha sharing in monozygotic twins was systematically underestimated by recombination models, whereas sharing between unrelated individuals was in agreement with the recombination models.

This sample also appeared in a second study, on T cells expressing NK-cell markers. According to the second study: In sorted CD3+CD56+NKG2C+, CD3+CD56+NKG2C- and CD3+CD56-NKG2C+ T-cell subsets from eight donors, TCR beta-chain repertoires were profiled. Among the eight sequenced donors, only one was HCMV-seronegative, while the other seven were HCMV-seropositive. In several experiments an anti-gammadeltaTCR antibody was added to restrict sorting to alphabetaTCR-expressing T cells. In over five donors, the dominant CD3+CD56+NKG2C+ clonotypes were found to rank among the top 10 CD8+ clonotypes and to make up about 1.0-7.0% of CD8+ T cells. Those dominant clonotypes were again the most abundant among CD3+CD56-NKG2C+ cells in several donors, at about 25-65%. Whether the expanded NKG2C-expressing T cell clones were specific for HCMV antigens was left unclear. The eight sequenced donors were randomly selected healthy volunteers, three men and five women. To determine HCMV serostatus, a commercial ELISA kit was used to detect HCMV-specific IgG in serum. For about six donors, bulk peripheral blood T-cell repertoires were additionally sequenced from unsorted PBMC. Reads were demultiplexed and grouped by UMI with MIGEC, and clonotypes were assembled and quantified with MiTCR. To exclude erroneous sequences, only TCR cDNA sequences supported by at least two reads were retained. The tcR package was used for downstream repertoire analysis, and clonotypes were matched across fractions by CDR3 nucleotide sequence plus V segment. VDJmatch was used to annotate antigen specificity against VDJdb, with one amino acid substitution in CDR3 allowed.

The sequenced sample consisted of PBMCs. The rearrangement combines TRBV4-3 with TRBJ2-1; tentative D gene TRBD1, with 5 bases matching. The receptor comes from a young woman in good health. The bases are TGCGCCAGCAGCCAAGGTAATAGGGGTGAGCAGTTCTTC. This encodes CASSQGNRGEQFF.